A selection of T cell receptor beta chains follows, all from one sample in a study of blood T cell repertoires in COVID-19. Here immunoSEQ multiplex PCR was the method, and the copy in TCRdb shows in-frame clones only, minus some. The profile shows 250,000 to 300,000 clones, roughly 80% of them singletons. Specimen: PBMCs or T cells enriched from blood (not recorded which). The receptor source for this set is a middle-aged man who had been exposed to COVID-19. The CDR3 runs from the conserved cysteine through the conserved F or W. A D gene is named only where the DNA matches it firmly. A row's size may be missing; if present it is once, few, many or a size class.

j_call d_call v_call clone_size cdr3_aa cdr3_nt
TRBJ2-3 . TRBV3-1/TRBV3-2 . CASSPVGGGPTDTQYF TGTGCCAGCAGCCCCGTGGGGGGGGGCCCCACAGATACGCAGTATTTT
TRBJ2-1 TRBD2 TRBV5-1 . CASSLAGLAGVNEQFF TGCGCCAGCAGCTTGGCCGGTCTAGCGGGAGTGAATGAGCAGTTCTTC
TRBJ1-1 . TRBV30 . CAWRGLNTEAFF TGTGCCTGGAGGGGCCTGAACACTGAAGCTTTCTTT
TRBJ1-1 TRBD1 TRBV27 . CASSKSGGLGTEAFF TGTGCCAGCAGTAAATCAGGGGGGCTTGGCACTGAAGCTTTCTTT
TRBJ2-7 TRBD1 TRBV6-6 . CASLGDSGAYEQYF TGTGCCAGCCTCGGGGACAGCGGAGCCTACGAGCAGTACTTC
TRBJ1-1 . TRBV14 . CASSLEAMNTEAFF TGTGCCAGCAGCCTGGAGGCCATGAACACTGAAGCTTTCTTT
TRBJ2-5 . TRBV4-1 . CASSRADQETQYF TGCGCCAGCAGTCGAGCGGACCAAGAGACCCAGTACTTC
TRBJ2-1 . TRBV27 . CASSRSLAGNEQFF TGTGCCAGCAGTCGATCTCTAGCTGGTAATGAGCAGTTCTTC
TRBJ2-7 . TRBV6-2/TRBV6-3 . CASSYQDRRVYF TGTGCCAGCAGTTACCAAGATCGCCGGGTGTACTTC
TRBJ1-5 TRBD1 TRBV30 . CAWSSDRVGLRQPQHF TGTGCCTGGAGTTCAGACAGGGTCGGTCTGCGGCAGCCCCAGCATTTT
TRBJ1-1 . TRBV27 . CASSLAGGTEAFF TGTGCCAGCAGTTTAGCGGGGGGGACTGAAGCTTTCTTT
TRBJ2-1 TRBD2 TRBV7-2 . CASSQREANYNEQFF TGTGCCAGCAGCCAGCGGGAGGCCAACTACAATGAGCAGTTCTTC
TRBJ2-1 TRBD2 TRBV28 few CASITGTSGLKQFF TGTGCCAGTATCACCGGGACTAGCGGCCTGAAGCAGTTCTTC